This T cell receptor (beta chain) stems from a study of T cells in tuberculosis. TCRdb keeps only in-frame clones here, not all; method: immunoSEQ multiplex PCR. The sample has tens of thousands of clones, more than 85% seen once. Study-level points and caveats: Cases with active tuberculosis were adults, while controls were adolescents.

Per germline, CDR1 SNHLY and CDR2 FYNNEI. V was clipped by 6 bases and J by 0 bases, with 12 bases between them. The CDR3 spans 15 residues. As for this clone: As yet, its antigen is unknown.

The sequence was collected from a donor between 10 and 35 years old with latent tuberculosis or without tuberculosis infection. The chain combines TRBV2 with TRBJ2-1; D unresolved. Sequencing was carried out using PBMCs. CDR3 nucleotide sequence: TGTGCCAGCAGGCTCGGGTCTAGCTCCTACAATGAGCAGTTCTTC. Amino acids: CASRLGSSSYNEQFF.